This paragraph reports one T cell receptor (beta chain). This clonotype has a count of ten or more. Its antigen is currently not known. No base qualities exist here, and no much larger clone lies one base off it. The data were taken from a study of T cell repertoires in cytomegalovirus infection (dated by TCRdb to about 2019). Regarding the complete study: Donor HLA type was relevant to the analysis, because carriage of CMV infection together with the matching HLA type was indicated by public TCR beta signatures.

The research as a whole found: Cumulative frequency of public TCR beta family members discriminated carriers of CMV infection plus the relevant HLA type in this cohort and an independent approximately 350-donor cohort. The ex vivo response was dominated by HLA-C-restricted CMV-specific TCR beta clonotypes, which also provided the single most frequent clonotype in two of eight donors.

These reads were obtained on an Illumina HiSeq 1500. In-frame beta chains were kept once TCRdb had trimmed the public reads at Q25 with fastp and called clones with MiXCR. Merged by CDR3 protein, the rows form single entries marked with the most common genes and DNA. The table for this sample lists hundreds of thousands of distinct CDR3 sequences; approximately 25% of them were counted only once. The ten largest clones add up to 8% of the sample. The TCR sequence derives from a human donor in good health (CMV status not recorded). Some clones in this sample may be carry-over from other donors' samples. Sequencing was carried out using CD8+ T cells from PBMCs.

The DNA is TGTGCCAGCAGTTATCTCGGCGGCAGAAATGAGCAGTTCTTC. It encodes CASSYLGGRNEQFF. The chain was built from TRBV6-2 or TRBV6-3 and TRBJ2-1; the D gene is not confidently resolved. Trimming at the junction amounts to 3 bases on V and 7 bases on J, and the germline ends lie 13 bases apart. The CDR3 runs 14 amino acids, cysteine and phenylalanine included. Of all the DNA, just the CDR3 is kept, 42 bases in frame from base 1. Reading the germline V gene gives CDR1 MNHEY and CDR2 SVGEGT.